This T cell receptor beta chain stems from a study of T cells after yellow fever vaccination. One entry per CDR3 protein, called by TCRdb with MiXCR from the 5' RACE reads. The top ten clones hold 15% to 20% of a sample with 450,000 to 550,000 distinct CDR3 sequences, 21% of them seen once. V was trimmed by 3 bases and J by 2 bases, leaving 11 bases between them. This CDR3 has 14 residues. Germline-derived CDR1 and CDR2 are SGHVS and FQNEAQ. This chain links TRBV7-8 with TRBJ2-7, with D perhaps assigned TRBD1 or TRBD2 (5 bases each). The sequences come from PBMCs, collected 20 to 25 days after the first yellow fever vaccination. The TCR sequence derives from a man younger than 35 who received the YFV17D yellow fever vaccine. The CDR3: CASSFDRGPYEQYV. In DNA, the CDR3 is TGTGCCAGCAGCTTCGATCGGGGACCCTACGAGCAGTACGTC.